The clone carrying this TCR beta chain came up a few times. A clone one base away is much larger, so this may be a read error. Samples came from axillary lymph nodes draining the breast cancer. The data were obtained in a study of breast tumors, draining lymph nodes, adjacent tissues. TCRdb re-called the multiplex PCR reads through MiXCR, storing one row per CDR3 protein. Among 150,000 to 250,000 distinct CDR3 sequences listed, around 29% were seen once. Trimming at V came to 5 bases and at J to 4 bases, leaving 4 bases not matched to a gene. The CDR3 spans 13 residues. CDR1 and CDR2 from the germline V gene are MNHNY and SVGAGI (reference sequence).

This clonotype originated in a female donor with breast cancer. Some clones in this sample may be carry-over from other donors' samples. The material sequenced was axillary lymph node tissue. This chain uses TRBV6-6 with TRBJ2-5; 7 nucleotides line up with TRBD2. Here the CDR3 reads CASSASGLETQYF. For the CDR3, the DNA is TGTGCCAGCAGTGCTAGCGGCCTAGAGACCCAGTACTTC.